The 5 T cell receptor beta chains presented below share a single source sample, sequenced in a study of T cell changes during pregnancy in multiple sclerosis. The data were produced by immunoSEQ multiplex PCR, yet TCRdb's version contains in-frame clones alone and is incomplete. Found here are about 22,000 clones, over 65% of them singletons; the top ten hold 7.5% to 8%. The sequences come from CD8+ T cells from peripheral blood mononuclear cells, collected before pregnancy. The receptor source for this set is a female donor with multiple sclerosis, enrolled in a pregnancy study.

The chain joins TRBV4-3 to TRBJ2-5, with TRBD2 as a possible D gene (5 bases). The CDR3 extends over 12 amino acids. Germline V gene sequence: CDR1 LGHNA, CDR2 YSLEER. V gave up 0 bases and J gave up 11 bases, with 10 bases separating them. The chain's CDR3 is CASSQDGLGQYF. The CDR3 coding sequence is TGCGCCAGCAGCCAAGACGGACTTGGGCAGTACTTC.

There are many counts of this clone. The chain employs TRBV7-6 and TRBJ2-1; 7 positions match TRBD2. Germline V lookup: CDR1 SGHVS, CDR2 FNYEAQ. After removal of 5 bases from V and 0 bases from J, the junction contained 10 bases not matched to a gene. The CDR3 sequence is 17 residues long. The CDR3 nucleotides are TGTGCCAGCAGCCCCTTTGCACTAGCGAGCTCCTACAATGAGCAGTTCTTC. It encodes CASSPFALASSYNEQFF.

This rearrangement joins TRBV13 to TRBJ2-7; 12 bases agree with TRBD1. The CDR3 loop spans 15 amino acids. Germline-derived CDR1 and CDR2 are PRHDT and FYEKMQ (reference sequence). Losses at the gene ends were 4 bases for V and 5 bases for J; bases not matched to a gene: 6. The CDR3 nucleotides are TGTGCCAGCAGCTCTCCGGGACAGGGGGCCCACGAGCAGTACTTC. This gives the protein CASSSPGQGAHEQYF. Looking up the rest from reference TRBV13 and TRBJ2-7 gives the full variable domain: AAGVIQSPRHLIKEKRETATLKCYPIPRHDTVYWYQQGPGQDPQFLISFYEKMQSDKGSIPDRFSAQQFSDYHSELNMSSLELGDSALYFCASSSPGQGAHEQYFGPGTRLTVT.

The rearrangement uses TRBV4-3 and TRBJ2-3; TRBD2 aligns across 8 bases. CDR1 and CDR2 (germline): LGHNA, YSLEER. V was clipped by 0 bases and J by 0 bases; unmatched bases: 5. The CDR3 sequence is 17 residues long. CDR3 amino acids: CASSQDAGGFSTDTQYF. The CDR3 region has the DNA TGCGCCAGCAGCCAAGATGCGGGGGGCTTCAGCACAGATACGCAGTATTTT.

This clone was detected once. The CDR3 spells CASSLSGSGFEQYF. DNA of the CDR3: TGTGCCAGCAGTTTAAGCGGGAGCGGGTTCGAGCAGTACTTC. V and J are TRBV27 and TRBJ2-7; the match to TRBD2 covers 8 bases. Per germline, CDR1 MNHEY and CDR2 SMNVEV (reference sequence). This CDR3 is 14 amino acids long. V trimming: 2 bases; J trimming: 6 bases; junction bases outside the gene matches: 6.